Following are 18 T cell receptor beta chains from one sample sequenced in a study of cytomegalovirus exposure and HLA in healthy donors. Both 60 Vbeta primers and 13 Jbeta primers went into the PCR. Sequenced by immunoSEQ multiplex PCR; TCRdb stores in-frame clones only, minus some. This table has under 200,000 clones, 80% to 90% appearing once. The sequenced sample consisted of PBMCs. All receptors derive from a man aged 18 to 29 in good health and CMV-seropositive.

The chain carries TRBV6-1 and TRBJ1-2, with 11 bases that match TRBD1. Trimming cost V 3 bases and J 1 base; bases outside gene matches: 10. The V gene's germline CDR1 is MNHNS and CDR2 SASEGT. The CDR3 spans 18 residues. CDR3 DNA sequence: TGTGCCAGCAGTGACCCCGGACAGGGGGCATCTAATAACTATGGCTACACCTTC. It is translated as CASSDPGQGASNNYGYTF.

The chain has TRBV7-8 and TRBJ1-2, with a tentative D call TRBD1 (5 bases). CDR3 length equals 14 residues. CDR1 is SGHVS, CDR2 FQNEAQ, per germline. V dropped 5 bases and J dropped 0 bases, with 10 bases sitting between them. DNA of the CDR3: TGTGCCAGCAGCGAGAGCAGGGCTAACTATGGCTACACCTTC. Translation gives CASSESRANYGYTF.

This chain joins TRBV19 and TRBJ2-7, with TRBD1 as a possible D gene (6 bases). Trimming stripped 9 bases from V and 8 bases from J, with 23 bases between. This CDR3 region has 14 residues. The germline gives CDR1 LNHDA, CDR2 SQIVND (reference sequence). The CDR3 loop reads CARGARALRGKQYF. The CDR3 DNA follows: TGTGCCAGAGGGGCCCGGGCTTTGAGGGGGAAGCAGTACTTC.

The chain joins TRBV23-1 to TRBJ1-6, with D maybe TRBD1 (6 bases). TRBV23-1 falls under the ORF class, with uncertain function. V lost 6 bases to trimming and J lost 5 bases, with 14 bases between them. The CDR3 spans 15 residues. The DNA for the CDR3 is TGCGCCAGCAGGCACCGGACAGTCGATAATTCACCCCTCCACTTT. This sequence encodes CASRHRTVDNSPLHF.

The chain combines TRBV6-5 with TRBJ2-5; no clear D gene. CDR3 length equals 12 residues. In germline, CDR1 is MNHEY, CDR2 SVGAGI. Trimming cost V 2 bases and J 5 bases, with 6 bases left between them. The CDR3 loop reads CASSYPRETQYF. The CDR3 region has the DNA TGTGCCAGCAGTTACCCCAGGGAGACCCAGTACTTC.

V usage is TRBV7-3 and J usage is TRBJ2-5; possible D gene TRBD1, 5 bases. Looked up from germline, CDR1 is SGHTA and CDR2 is FQGTGA. The V end was cut by 5 bases, the J end by 7 bases, with 17 bases between. This CDR3 has 14 residues. CDR3 loop: CASSPTAGSATQYF. CDR3 DNA sequence: TGTGCCAGCAGCCCTACGGCAGGGTCGGCGACCCAGTACTTC.

Points on this clone: The germline gene is not matched at one end of the junction; a read error may be the cause. The V call is TRBV18, the J call TRBJ2-3, with 8 bases matching TRBD1. The CDR3 runs to 14 residues. Germline V gives CDR1 KGHSH, CDR2 LQKENI. As DNA, the CDR3 is TGTGCCAGCTCACCGGACGGACAGGGTCGCATTTGGGATTTT. It specifies CASSPDGQGRIWDF.

The genes are TRBV4-1 and TRBJ2-5; D is perhaps TRBD1 (5 bases). Trimming pared 1 base from V and 0 bases from J, leaving 9 bases between. Germline lookup yields CDR1 MGHRA and CDR2 YSYEKL. The CDR3 has 15 residues. CDR3 in amino acids: CASSQGQSYQETQYF. In nucleotides, the CDR3 is TGCGCCAGCAGCCAAGGACAGTCTTACCAAGAGACCCAGTACTTC.

The chain couples TRBV6-1 to TRBJ1-1; D call uncertain. With 1 base removed from V and 0 bases from J, the gap between germline ends came to 15 bases. Looked up from germline, CDR1 is MNHNS and CDR2 is SASEGT. The length of the CDR3 is 17 residues. Here the CDR3 DNA reads TGTGCCAGCAGTGAAGGGGAGGGCTGGCGGATGAACACTGAAGCTTTCTTT. Protein product: CASSEGEGWRMNTEAFF.

The chain joins TRBV25-1 to TRBJ2-2; 9 positions agree with TRBD2. Germline V lookup: CDR1 MGHDK, CDR2 SYGVNS. There are 16 residues in the CDR3. The junction had 6 bases not matched to a gene; V was cut back by 1 base and J by 6 bases. The CDR3 DNA is TGTGCCAGCAGTGAATCCGGGCGGGGGGGCCCCGGGGAGCTGTTTTTT. This translates into CASSESGRGGPGELFF.

Points on this clone: This may arise from a read error, as a much more abundant clone is one base away. This chain connects TRBV5-4 to TRBJ1-5, with D possibly being TRBD1 (5 bases). Germline V gene sequence: CDR1 SGHNT, CDR2 YYREEE (reference sequence). This CDR3 is built from 13 residues. V was cut by 0 bases and J by 5 bases, with 6 bases left in between. The CDR3 region has the DNA TGTGCCAGCAGCTTGGGGGGGGATCAGCCCCAGCATTTT. Amino acids: CASSLGGDQPQHF.

The chain links TRBV5-6 to TRBJ1-5; no reliable D call. The CDR3 consists of 16 residues. Germline loops: CDR1 SGHDT, CDR2 YYEEEE. Trimming shortened V by 0 bases and J by 5 bases, and 15 bases separated the two germline ends. As DNA, the CDR3 is TGTGCCAGCAGCTTGGGAGTAGGGTCCGGGGATCAGCCCCAGCATTTT. Translated: CASSLGVGSGDQPQHF.

This clone occurred a few times. The chain couples TRBV18 to TRBJ2-2; D unresolved. Germline values: CDR1 KGHSH, CDR2 LQKENI. The CDR3 consists of 13 residues. This CDR3 is CGQRGTNTGELFF. CDR3 sequence (DNA): TGTGGTCAGCGTGGCACTAACACCGGGGAGCTGTTTTTT.

The gene calls are TRBV6-6 and TRBJ1-5, with 10 positions matching TRBD1. After removal of 6 bases from V and 4 bases from J, the junction contained 6 bases not matched to a gene. Germline loops: CDR1 MNHNY, CDR2 SVGAGI (reference sequence). CDR3 length equals 15 residues. The CDR3 nucleotides are TGTGCCAGCAGCACGACAGGGGGCGTTAATCAGCCCCAGCATTTT. Its protein is CASSTTGGVNQPQHF.

The rearrangement links TRBV19 to TRBJ2-4, with D possibly matching TRBD2 (7 bases). V dropped 5 bases and J dropped 1 base, with 15 bases sitting between them. Germline assignment: CDR1 LNHDA and CDR2 SQIVND (reference sequence). The CDR3 totals 16 residues. Here the CDR3 DNA reads TGTGCCAGTAGTCAGGGGAGGGGGGTGGCCAAAAACATTCAGTACTTC. Translated: CASSQGRGVAKNIQYF.

The genes are TRBV30 and TRBJ2-5; TRBD2 matches 11 bases. V lost 3 bases and J lost 5; bases outside the gene matches: 5. This CDR3 contains 14 residues. The germline gives CDR1 GTSNPN, CDR2 SVGIG (reference sequence). CDR3 sequence reads: CAWSDGLAGETQYF. The CDR3 DNA reads as TGTGCCTGGAGCGACGGACTAGCGGGTGAGACCCAGTACTTC.

This chain joins TRBV30 and TRBJ1-3; unclear D gene. Germline V gene lookup returns CDR1 GTSNPN and CDR2 SVGIG (reference sequence). This CDR3 is built from 17 residues. Trimming shortened V by 0 bases and J by 2 bases, and 17 bases separated the two germline ends. The CDR3 coding sequence is TGTGCCTGGAGTGTACCCCCCAGTAACCGTGCTGGAAACACCATATATTTT. Its protein product is CAWSVPPSNRAGNTIYF.

This chain connects TRBV19 to TRBJ1-1; tentatively, D is TRBD1 (6 bases). Germline loops: CDR1 LNHDA, CDR2 SQIVND (reference sequence). The CDR3 length is 14 residues. V was shortened by 8 bases and J by 5 bases, with 18 bases between the two germline ends. The CDR3 nucleotides are TGTGCCAGTGGGGCTTATGGGGGCCGAACTGAAGCTTTCTTT. As protein: CASGAYGGRTEAFF.